Below are 24 T cell receptor beta chains sequenced from a single sample in a study of blood T cell repertoires in COVID-19. Here immunoSEQ multiplex PCR was the method, and the copy in TCRdb shows in-frame clones only, minus some. The table has about 280,000 clones, 70% to 90% seen once. Sequenced: PBMCs or T cells enriched from blood (not recorded which). All receptors come from a middle-aged woman who had recovered from COVID-19.

The rearrangement links TRBV5-1 to TRBJ1-1; the D is unclear. Trimming shortened V by 2 bases and J by 0 bases, and 14 bases separated the two germline ends. The CDR3 contains 16 residues. Germline V CDR1 and CDR2: SGHRS, YFSETQ. DNA of the CDR3: TGCGCCAGCAGCTTCTCGGGATTGGGATTGAACACTGAAGCTTTCTTT. Translation gives CASSFSGLGLNTEAFF.

V is TRBV27 and J is TRBJ2-1, with 7 nucleotides matching TRBD2. CDR3 length: 17 amino acids. Trimming at V came to 3 bases and at J to 0 bases, leaving 8 bases not matched to a gene. Per the germline V gene, CDR1 is MNHEY and CDR2 is SMNVEV (reference sequence). CDR3 coding DNA: TGTGCCAGCAGTTTGCCTACTAGCGTCAGCTCCTACAATGAGCAGTTCTTC. It translates to CASSLPTSVSSYNEQFF.

The table lists this clone with a count of one. The chain has TRBV4-3 and TRBJ1-1; 8 bases line up with TRBD1. The CDR3 is 14 amino acids. Germline lookup yields CDR1 LGHNA and CDR2 YSLEER. With 4 bases clipped from V and 4 bases from J, the junction kept 5 bases outside the gene matches. This chain's CDR3 is CASSRSDRATEAFF. CDR3 DNA sequence: TGCGCCAGCAGCCGCTCGGACAGGGCCACTGAAGCTTTCTTT.

The chain has TRBV3-1 (or the pseudogene TRBV3-2) and TRBJ2-3; 9 bases align to TRBD2. J was trimmed by 0 bases and V by 4 bases; bases with no gene match: 2. The germline gives CDR1 LGHDT, CDR2 YNNKEL (reference sequence). The length of the CDR3 is 15 residues. CDR3 loop: CASSLTSGSTDTQYF. The DNA for the CDR3 is TGTGCCAGCAGCCTGACTAGCGGCAGCACAGATACGCAGTATTTT.

The chain recombines TRBV15 with TRBJ2-7, with 9 bases fitting TRBD2. V shed 1 base and J 8 bases; nucleotides not matched to a gene: 18. CDR3 length: 18 residues. The germline gives CDR1 LNHNV, CDR2 YYDKDF (reference sequence). CDR3 DNA sequence: TGTGCCACCAGCAGAGCGACGACAGGGATCGCGGGAGGGCCACAGCAGTACTTC. Residues: CATSRATTGIAGGPQQYF.

The chain combines TRBV7-9 with TRBJ1-1; perhaps TRBD1 as D (6 bases). The germline V gene has CDR1 SEHNR and CDR2 FQNEAQ (reference sequence). This CDR3 region has 13 residues. V was trimmed by 5 bases and J by 2 bases, leaving 9 bases between them. The CDR3: CASSAGTNTEAFF. The CDR3 coding sequence is TGTGCCAGCAGCGCCGGGACAAACACTGAAGCTTTCTTT.

A note on this clone: Other DNA sequences in the sample encode the same CDR3. This rearrangement joins TRBV30 to TRBJ1-1, with TRBD1 matching over 9 bases. Germline CDR1 is GTSNPN and CDR2 is SVGIG (reference sequence). The V segment lost 3 bases and the J segment 1 base; nucleotides outside the gene matches: 0. The CDR3 has 13 amino acids. CDR3 loop: CAWRGQGNTEAFF. Here the CDR3 DNA reads TGTGCCTGGAGGGGACAGGGGAACACTGAAGCTTTCTTT.

J is TRBJ2-5 and V is TRBV5-6; 11 nucleotides align to TRBD2. The germline V gene has CDR1 SGHDT and CDR2 YYEEEE. Germline trimming cut 6 bases from V and 2 bases from J; bases unmatched to any gene: 6. CDR3 size: 15 residues. This CDR3 is CASTYSGRGQETQYF. In DNA, the CDR3 is TGTGCCAGCACCTATAGCGGGAGGGGTCAAGAGACCCAGTACTTC.

Written as DNA, the CDR3 is TGCGCCAGCAGCCAAGATCGGACTAGCGTCGAGCAGTTCTTC. As protein: CASSQDRTSVEQFF. The chain carries TRBV4-3 and TRBJ2-1; 9 bases align to TRBD2. CDR3 length: 14 residues. J was trimmed by 10 bases and V by 0 bases; bases with no gene match: 4. Germline V gene lookup returns CDR1 LGHNA and CDR2 YSLEER.

CDR3 nucleotides: TGTGCCAGCAGGCCTTCTGACAGGGATGGCTACACCTTC. It encodes CASRPSDRDGYTF. The rearrangement joins TRBV28 to TRBJ1-2; 7 nucleotides match TRBD1. In germline, CDR1 is MDHEN, CDR2 SYDVKM. The CDR3 runs to 13 residues. Germline trimming cut 6 bases from V and 6 bases from J; bases unmatched to any gene: 7.

J is TRBJ2-5 and V is TRBV2; D is possibly TRBD1 (6 bases). The CDR3 covers 13 residues. Trimming removed 8 bases at V and 5 bases at J, with 15 bases between. The V gene's germline CDR1 is SNHLY and CDR2 FYNNEI. For the CDR3, the DNA is TGTGCCAGCGCCCCTACAGGGCTGGAGACCCAGTACTTC. It codes for CASAPTGLETQYF.

CDR3 sequence (DNA): TGTGCCAGTGGGGATGACAGGGCAGCAGGCAATCAGCCCCAGCATTTT. The encoded protein is CASGDDRAAGNQPQHF. This sequence joins TRBV19 and TRBJ1-5, with TRBD1 identical over 7 bases. The CDR3 runs to 16 residues. Trimming removed 8 bases from V and 2 bases from J; junction bases left unmatched: 12. Germline loops: CDR1 LNHDA, CDR2 SQIVND (reference sequence). Full variable domain (remainder filled in from reference TRBV19 and TRBJ1-5): DGGITQSPKYLFRKEGQNVTLSCEQNLNHDAMYWYRQDPGQGLRLIYYSQIVNDFQKGDIAEGYSVSREKKESFPLTVTSAQKNPTAFYLCASGDDRAAGNQPQHFGDGTRLSIL.

CDR3 nucleotides: TGTGCCAGCAGCTTAGTACAGGGGGCCCGGTACGAGCAGTACTTC. This codes for CASSLVQGARYEQYF. This rearrangement joins TRBV7-9 to TRBJ2-7, with 9 bases fitting TRBD1. The V and J ends lost 1 base and 4 bases, in that order; junction bases with no gene match: 5. This CDR3 has 15 amino acids. The germline gives CDR1 SEHNR, CDR2 FQNEAQ (reference sequence). Full variable domain (remainder filled in from reference TRBV7-9 and TRBJ2-7): DTGVSQNPRHKITKRGQNVTFRCDPISEHNRLYWYRQTLGQGPEFLTYFQNEAQLEKSRLLSDRFSAERPKGSFSTLEIQRTEQGDSAMYLCASSLVQGARYEQYFGPGTRLTVT.

This chain joins TRBV3-1 (or the pseudogene TRBV3-2) and TRBJ2-2; TRBD1 agrees at 9 bases. CDR1 and CDR2 from the germline V gene are LGHDT and YNNKEL (reference sequence). This CDR3 is built from 19 residues. Germline trimming cut 2 bases from V and 5 bases from J; bases unmatched to any gene: 15. CDR3: CASSQLRGGTGLRTGELFF. The CDR3 DNA reads as TGTGCCAGCAGCCAACTACGTGGGGGGACAGGGCTGCGAACCGGGGAGCTGTTTTTT.

The chain uses TRBV28 and TRBJ2-2; D unclear. Between the trimmed V and J ends, which lost 6 bases and 4 bases, there was a span of 15 bases. Germline CDR1 MDHEN, CDR2 SYDVKM. CDR3 length equals 15 residues. The CDR3 spells CASSRDTLGTGELFF. The CDR3 region has the DNA TGTGCCAGCAGCCGTGACACCCTCGGCACCGGGGAGCTGTTTTTT.

This sequence joins TRBV24-1 and TRBJ2-1; possibly TRBD2 for D (5 bases). CDR3 length equals 16 residues. Deletions cut 2 bases from V and 4 bases from J, with 14 bases between. Germline CDR1 KGHDR, CDR2 SFDVKD. CDR3 region: CATSDSGRSEYNEQFF. The CDR3 nucleotides read TGTGCCACCAGTGATTCGGGAAGGAGCGAATACAATGAGCAGTTCTTC.

The chain combines TRBV29-1 with TRBJ2-5, with 10 bases aligning to TRBD1. The CDR3 sequence is 15 residues long. Germline V lookup: CDR1 SQVTM, CDR2 ANQGSEA. The J segment lost 3 bases and the V segment lost 6 bases, leaving 10 bases of the junction unmatched. This chain's CDR3 is CSVVSGTGAKETQYF. The CDR3 DNA reads TGCAGCGTGGTGTCCGGGACAGGGGCCAAAGAGACCCAGTACTTC.

The chain recombines TRBV9 with TRBJ2-2, with TRBD1 as a possible D gene (5 bases). The CDR3 extends over 16 amino acids. V was cut by 4 bases and J by 2 bases, with 15 bases left in between. Germline V gene sequence: CDR1 SGDLS, CDR2 YYNGEE. The CDR3 reads CASSPQGKVNTGELFF. DNA for the CDR3: TGTGCCAGCAGCCCCCAGGGAAAAGTAAACACCGGGGAGCTGTTTTTT.

This rearrangement joins TRBV30 to TRBJ1-6; D is ambiguous. Trimming took 0 bases from V and 7 from J, leaving 10 bases between them. The germline V gene has CDR1 GTSNPN and CDR2 SVGIG (reference sequence). The CDR3 length is 14 residues. CDR3 loop: CAWSVYRKNSPLHF. The CDR3 DNA reads TGTGCCTGGAGTGTCTACAGAAAAAATTCACCCCTCCACTTT. The entire variable domain, with the rest obtained from reference TRBV30 and TRBJ1-6, is as follows: SQTIHQWPATLVQPVGSPLSLECTVEGTSNPNLYWYRQAAGRGLQLLFYSVGIGQISSEVPQNLSASRPQDRQFILSSKKLLLSDSGFYLCAWSVYRKNSPLHFGNGTRLTVT.

This chain joins TRBV5-5 and TRBJ2-6; D is ambiguous. Germline V CDR1 and CDR2: SGHKS, YYEKEE (reference sequence). The CDR3 has 15 residues. V was cut by 2 bases and J by 0 bases, with 6 bases left in between. CDR3 sequence reads: CASSFDSSGANVLTF. Written as DNA, the CDR3 is TGTGCCAGCAGCTTCGACTCCTCTGGGGCCAACGTCCTGACTTTC.

V is TRBV7-2 and J is TRBJ1-2; no clear D. The germline gives CDR1 SGHTA, CDR2 FQGNSA. Trimming shortened V by 5 bases and J by 6 bases, and 13 bases separated the two germline ends. There are 13 residues in the CDR3. CDR3: CASSPEIGDGYTF. As DNA, the CDR3 is TGTGCCAGCAGCCCAGAGATCGGGGATGGCTACACCTTC.

The CDR3 loop is CASSTGTGDYNEQFF. CDR3 DNA sequence: TGTGCCAGCAGTACCGGGACAGGGGACTACAATGAGCAGTTCTTC. V usage is TRBV21-1 and J usage is TRBJ2-1; TRBD1, the table's D call, lacks a check against the DNA. TRBV21-1 has pseudogene status. CDR3 length: 15 residues.

V gene TRBV7-2 combines with J gene TRBJ1-5; a weak D match, TRBD1 (5 bases). Per the germline V gene, CDR1 is SGHTA and CDR2 is FQGNSA. Trimming pared 1 base from V and 1 base from J, leaving 11 bases between. This CDR3 contains 16 residues. This CDR3 is CASSLEGVGSNQPQHF. DNA of the CDR3: TGTGCCAGCAGCTTAGAAGGGGTAGGAAGCAATCAGCCCCAGCATTTT.

This clone was detected once. CDR3 sequence reads: CASSPAGAYGYTF. The DNA of the CDR3 is TGTGCCAGCAGTCCCGCGGGGGCCTATGGCTACACCTTC. This rearrangement joins TRBV28 to TRBJ1-2, with a tentative D call TRBD1 (6 bases). The CDR3 is 13 residues long. In germline, CDR1 is MDHEN, CDR2 SYDVKM. The V end lost 5 bases, the J end lost 4 bases, and 11 bases lay between the germline ends.